This TCR beta chain was sequenced for a study of shared clonotypes between healthy human individuals. Regarding the study as a whole: The sharing of 5% to 6.5% of naive CD4 clonotypes was seen across a few donors.

As to this clone: Its antigen is undetermined.

With 1 base removed from V and 6 bases from J, the gap between germline ends came to 7 bases. Germline-derived CDR1 and CDR2 are SGHRS and YFSETQ. CDR3 size: 13 residues. Sorted-subset replicate PCRs used roughly 210 ng of genomic DNA. This amount corresponded to tens of thousands of T cell genomes. Only in-frame clones appear in the TCRdb table, and some are missing; sequencing was by immunoSEQ multiplex PCR. This sample has about 1.1 million clones, with 70% to 80% found just once. All participating donors were Caucasian adults from Nashville, Tennessee. This TCR was sampled from a man between 18 and 29 years old in good health. Some clones in this sample may be carry-over from other donors' samples. Sequences were obtained from memory CD4+ T cells from PBMCs. Regarding subset: CD45RA-negative fraction. The V gene is TRBV5-1, the J gene TRBJ2-2; D is unclear. The CDR3: CASSLYGSGELFF. The CDR3 region has the DNA TGCGCCAGCAGCTTGTATGGTTCCGGGGAGCTGTTTTTT.